The next 27 T cell receptor beta chains were all read from a single sample in a study of T-cell reconstitution after alpha-beta-depleted transplantation in children. Using unique molecular identifiers, the investigators prepared the TCRbeta library. TCRdb itself ran the PCR reads through MiXCR, one entry per CDR3 protein. The sample records about a million distinct CDR3 sequences, 25% to 30% being singletons. The sequenced sample was PBMCs, mostly from graft donor cells, obtained 360 days after TCRalphabeta/CD19-depleted stem cell transplant. The source is a boy under two years old who had a stem cell transplant for SCID, so the T cells may come from the graft donor.

This chain links TRBV4-1 with TRBJ2-2; weak D call: TRBD2 (6 bases). Trimming removed 0 bases at V and 7 bases at J, with 15 bases between. The CDR3 extends over 16 amino acids. Germline V gene data show CDR1 as MGHRA and CDR2 as YSYEKL. CDR3 residues: CASSQEEGRSGGELFF. CDR3 DNA sequence: TGCGCCAGCAGCCAAGAGGAGGGACGTTCGGGCGGGGAGCTGTTTTTT.

This clonotype has a handful of counts. V gene TRBV5-1 combines with J gene TRBJ2-7; weak D call: TRBD1 (5 bases). Germline lookup yields CDR1 SGHRS and CDR2 YFSETQ. This CDR3 is built from 15 residues. V lost 4 bases to trimming and J lost 3 bases, with 17 bases between them. The CDR3 DNA reads TGCGCCAGCAGCGTCATTCACTCAGGGATCTACGAGCAGTACTTC. Its protein is CASSVIHSGIYEQYF.

At least ten counts were recorded for this clonotype. The chain has TRBV12-3 or TRBV12-4 and TRBJ1-6, with unresolved D. CDR3 length: 12 residues. The V end was cut by 1 base, the J end by 7 bases, with 2 bases between. CDR3 loop: CASSLGNSPLHF. In DNA, the CDR3 is TGTGCCAGCAGTTTAGGGAATTCACCCCTCCACTTT.

The chain employs TRBV6-2 or TRBV6-3 and TRBJ2-2; D ambiguous. V lost 1 base, J lost 3 bases, and 18 bases lay in between. CDR3 length: 18 residues. CDR1 is MNHEY, CDR2 SVGEGT, per germline. The CDR3 spells CASSYWVGPYRDTGELFF. CDR3 DNA sequence: TGTGCCAGCAGTTACTGGGTCGGCCCGTACAGAGACACCGGGGAGCTGTTTTTT.

The chain joins TRBV2 to TRBJ2-3, with D hard to call. V was trimmed by 6 bases and J by 5 bases, leaving 9 bases between them. The CDR3 is made up of 12 amino acids. Germline V lookup: CDR1 SNHLY, CDR2 FYNNEI. In DNA, the CDR3 is TGTGCCAGCAGGAATGAACGAGATACGCAGTATTTT. This gives the protein CASRNERDTQYF.

This clonotype was seen a handful of times. The rearrangement links TRBV20-1 to TRBJ2-7; TRBD2 might be the D (5 bases). The CDR3 consists of 14 residues. V gave up 4 bases and J gave up 3 bases, with 16 bases separating them. Germline assignment: CDR1 DFQATT and CDR2 SNEGSKA (reference sequence). The CDR3 region has the DNA TGCAGTGCTAAAAGGGCCCCACTAGACTACGAGCAGTACTTC. This gives the protein CSAKRAPLDYEQYF.

This clonotype has only a few counts. The chain carries TRBV6-2 or TRBV6-3 and TRBJ2-7; D gene uncertain. The ends were cut back, 3 bases at V and 0 bases at J, with 9 bases in the middle. CDR3 length: 14 residues. The germline gives CDR1 MNHEY, CDR2 SVGEGT. The chain's CDR3 is CASSYTDFSYEQYF. CDR3 DNA sequence: TGTGCCAGCAGTTATACAGACTTCTCCTACGAGCAGTACTTC.

The chain employs TRBV27 and TRBJ1-6, with TRBD1 matching 7 bases. The CDR3 is made up of 15 amino acids. The V gene end was trimmed by 5 bases and the J gene end by 6 bases; junction bases not matched to a gene: 7. Germline V gene data show CDR1 as MNHEY and CDR2 as SMNVEV (reference sequence). The CDR3 nucleotides are TGTGCCAGCAGTGAACAGGGGATCCCTAATTCACCCCTCCACTTT. This codes for CASSEQGIPNSPLHF.

The chain employs TRBV7-2 and TRBJ2-7; tentative D call: TRBD1 (7 bases). The CDR3 consists of 14 residues. Trimming removed 4 bases from V and 4 bases from J, with 14 bases in between. Germline-derived CDR1 and CDR2 are SGHTA and FQGNSA. The CDR3 is CASSWGDRPYEQYF. The CDR3 DNA is TGTGCCAGCAGCTGGGGGGACAGACCTTACGAGCAGTACTTC.

The chain employs TRBV11-2 and TRBJ2-3, with 10 bases matching TRBD1. Germline V CDR1 and CDR2: SGHAT, FQNNGV. CDR3 length equals 15 residues. The V gene end was trimmed by 5 bases and the J gene end by 5 bases; junction bases not matched to a gene: 7. CDR3 coding DNA: TGTGCCAGCAGCACCGGGACAGGGGCTGGAGATACGCAGTATTTT. Protein product: CASSTGTGAGDTQYF.

The chain recombines TRBV4-1 with TRBJ2-5; D not resolved. V lost 0 bases and J 5 bases, leaving 13 bases between the germline ends. Germline V CDR1 and CDR2: MGHRA, YSYEKL. The CDR3 is 15 amino acids. DNA of the CDR3: TGCGCCAGCAGCCAAGATCCGGGTGACGAGGAGACCCAGTACTTC. It specifies CASSQDPGDEETQYF.

This clonotype was counted only a few times. This rearrangement joins TRBV5-5 to TRBJ2-7, with D possibly being TRBD1 (6 bases). Trimming cost V 4 bases and J 2 bases, with 13 bases left between them. The germline CDR1 and CDR2 sequences are SGHKS and YYEKEE (reference sequence). This CDR3 contains 14 residues. The CDR3 coding sequence is TGTGCCAGCAGCAGGGGGACCCAGACCTACGAGCAGTACTTC. Translated: CASSRGTQTYEQYF.

This clonotype came up a few times. The chain joins TRBV5-1 to TRBJ2-1, with D possibly being TRBD1 or TRBD2 (6 bases each). The CDR3 length is 14 residues. Trimming pared 1 base from V and 6 bases from J, leaving 11 bases between. CDR1 and CDR2 from the germline V gene are SGHRS and YFSETQ. The CDR3 reads CASSLSTGANEQFF. CDR3 in DNA: TGCGCCAGCAGCTTGAGTACGGGGGCCAATGAGCAGTTCTTC.

This clonotype was picked up a small number of times. This rearrangement joins TRBV21-1 to TRBJ2-7. TRBV21-1 is classified as a pseudogene. There are 17 residues in the CDR3. The CDR3 coding sequence is TGTGCCAGCAGCAAAGACCCAACAGCGAAAAGCTCCTACGAGCAGTACTTC. This translates into CASSKDPTAKSSYEQYF.

This chain joins TRBV5-1 and TRBJ2-5, with 10 positions matching TRBD1. Per the germline V gene, CDR1 is SGHRS and CDR2 is YFSETQ. The CDR3 spans 17 residues. Trimming took 0 bases from V and 5 from J; bases not matched to a gene: 10. CDR3 nucleotides: TGCGCCAGCAGCTTGGTTGGGGACAGGGGAGCGGAGGAGACCCAGTACTTC. Translation: CASSLVGDRGAEETQYF.

The chain uses TRBV5-8 and TRBJ2-7; D might be TRBD2 (5 bases). The length of the CDR3 is 13 residues. The V gene lost 7 bases and the J gene lost 3 bases, with 14 bases spanning the gap. The V gene's germline CDR1 is SGHTS and CDR2 YDEGEE. The CDR3 loop is CASPQGGGYEQYF. The CDR3, as DNA: TGTGCCAGCCCGCAAGGTGGAGGCTACGAGCAGTACTTC.

V and J are TRBV6-5 and TRBJ1-1; possibly TRBD1 for D (5 bases). Between the trimmed V and J ends, which lost 2 bases and 1 base, there was a span of 8 bases. The CDR3 sequence is 14 residues long. Germline V gene data show CDR1 as MNHEY and CDR2 as SVGAGI. The CDR3 loop is CASSYRGRNTEAFF. The CDR3 DNA sequence: TGTGCCAGCAGTTACAGGGGTAGGAACACTGAAGCTTTCTTT.

The chain carries TRBV10-3 and TRBJ2-7, with 9 bases fitting TRBD1. The CDR3 sequence is 15 residues long. The V segment lost 4 bases and the J segment 1 base; nucleotides outside the gene matches: 5. Germline V lookup: CDR1 ENHRY, CDR2 SYGVKD. The CDR3 is CAISGPGQGSYEQYF. The CDR3 DNA reads TGTGCCATCAGTGGACCGGGACAGGGTTCCTACGAGCAGTACTTC.

V and J are TRBV20-1 and TRBJ2-7, with D perhaps TRBD1 (6 bases). Trimming removed 2 bases at V and 6 bases at J, with 17 bases between. The CDR3 has 14 amino acids. Germline V gene data show CDR1 as DFQATT and CDR2 as SNEGSKA (reference sequence). This chain's CDR3 is CSARSAGVSPEQYF. In DNA form, the CDR3 reads TGCAGTGCTAGATCCGCAGGGGTTTCCCCCGAGCAGTACTTC.

The J gene is TRBJ2-1, the V gene TRBV7-2, with 12 bases aligning to TRBD2. The V segment lost 3 bases and the J segment 6 bases; nucleotides outside the gene matches: 6. This CDR3 has 16 residues. Germline CDR1 SGHTA, CDR2 FQGNSA. The CDR3 coding sequence is TGTGCCAGCAGCTTCTCTAGCGGGGGGGCTGGCAATGAGCAGTTCTTC. It is translated as CASSFSSGGAGNEQFF.

The table lists this clonotype with many counts. The chain combines TRBV5-1 with TRBJ2-1, with 9 nucleotides matching TRBD2. From germline, CDR1 is SGHRS and CDR2 YFSETQ. The CDR3 runs to 14 residues. J was trimmed by 2 bases and V by 6 bases; bases with no gene match: 3. The CDR3 DNA reads as TGCGCCAGCAATCGCGGGGGGGCCTACAATGAGCAGTTCTTC. Its translation is CASNRGGAYNEQFF.

In this sample, this clonotype turned up a few times. The chain uses TRBV9 and TRBJ2-1; 8 bases are a match to TRBD1. The CDR3 is 15 amino acids. Germline V gene lookup returns CDR1 SGDLS and CDR2 YYNGEE. J lost 10 bases, V lost 4 bases, and 13 bases had no gene match. CDR3 in DNA: TGTGCCAGCAGCCCCGAGGGGGGTGGGGACAGGGAGCAGTTCTTC. This encodes CASSPEGGGDREQFF.

This clonotype was observed a few times. The chain couples TRBV6-5 to TRBJ1-6; 7 bases match TRBD1. This CDR3 contains 15 residues. V lost 2 bases to trimming and J lost 7 bases; unmatched junction nucleotides: 5. The germline CDR1 and CDR2 sequences are MNHEY and SVGAGI. CDR3 loop: CASSYGTDLNSPLHF. CDR3 DNA: TGTGCCAGCAGTTACGGGACAGACCTCAATTCACCCCTCCACTTT.

V gene TRBV25-1 combines with J gene TRBJ2-5, with D unclear. Trimming removed 3 bases at V and 7 bases at J, with 12 bases between. CDR1 MGHDK and CDR2 SYGVNS come from the germline V gene. The CDR3 totals 13 residues. The CDR3 sequence: CASSDTGPGTQYF. The CDR3 DNA sequence: TGTGCCAGCAGTGATACCGGCCCAGGGACCCAGTACTTC.

The chain has TRBV3-1 and TRBJ2-2; 10 bases line up with TRBD2. The germline CDR1 and CDR2 sequences are LGHDT and YNNKEL (reference sequence). J lost 4 bases, V lost 1 base, and 9 bases had no gene match. The CDR3 contains 18 residues. CDR3 region: CASSQGASGGAGTGELFF. The CDR3 DNA follows: TGTGCCAGCAGCCAAGGTGCCAGCGGGGGGGCAGGCACCGGGGAGCTGTTTTTT.

The chain uses TRBV7-2 and TRBJ2-7; 13 nucleotides line up with TRBD2. The CDR3 sequence is 16 residues long. J lost 4 bases, V lost 1 base, and 4 bases had no gene match. CDR1 and CDR2 from the germline V gene are SGHTA and FQGNSA. In DNA form, the CDR3 reads TGTGCCAGCAGCTTAGGACTAGCGGGAGGTGCGTACGAGCAGTACTTC. Amino acids: CASSLGLAGGAYEQYF.

The J gene is TRBJ2-3, the V gene TRBV12-3 or TRBV12-4; D is perhaps TRBD1 or TRBD2 (5 bases each). The CDR3 is 15 amino acids. V lost 7 bases to trimming and J lost 0 bases, with 14 bases between them. CDR3 sequence reads: CASTAWDLSTDTQYF. CDR3 nucleotide sequence: TGTGCCAGCACAGCCTGGGACCTAAGCACAGATACGCAGTATTTT.